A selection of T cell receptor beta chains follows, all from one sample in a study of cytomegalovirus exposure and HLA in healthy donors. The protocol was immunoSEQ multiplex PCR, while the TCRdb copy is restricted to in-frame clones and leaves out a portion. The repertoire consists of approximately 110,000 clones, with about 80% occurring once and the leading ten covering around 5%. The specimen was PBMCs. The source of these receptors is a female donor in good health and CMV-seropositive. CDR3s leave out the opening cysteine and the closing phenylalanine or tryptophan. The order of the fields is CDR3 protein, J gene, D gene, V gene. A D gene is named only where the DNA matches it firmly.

cdr3_aa: ASSYQGTDQPQH
j_call: TRBJ1-5
d_call: .
v_call: TRBV6-5

cdr3_aa: ASSQNKDAKGPRVLGLN
j_call: TRBJ1-3
d_call: .
v_call: TRBV4-2

cdr3_aa: ASSLTRSVDEQF
j_call: TRBJ2-1
d_call: .
v_call: TRBV7-9

cdr3_aa: SSSSDRELSGANVLT
j_call: TRBJ2-6
d_call: TRBD1
v_call: TRBV7-9

cdr3_aa: ASSYSSVTVAYEQY
j_call: TRBJ2-7
d_call: .
v_call: TRBV6-5

cdr3_aa: ASSQGIPYEQY
j_call: TRBJ2-7
d_call: .
v_call: TRBV7-7

cdr3_aa: ASSIGGSGTGELF
j_call: TRBJ2-2
d_call: .
v_call: TRBV19

cdr3_aa: ASSLEENASTGELF
j_call: TRBJ2-2
d_call: .
v_call: TRBV7-6

cdr3_aa: ASRPTAGSRQPQH
j_call: TRBJ1-5
d_call: .
v_call: TRBV28

cdr3_aa: ASSFGPNTDTQY
j_call: TRBJ2-3
d_call: .
v_call: TRBV11-2

cdr3_aa: ASTEGGAGYT
j_call: TRBJ1-2
d_call: .
v_call: TRBV2

cdr3_aa: ASTTGYGYT
j_call: TRBJ1-2
d_call: .
v_call: TRBV19

cdr3_aa: SDTTGKETQY
j_call: TRBJ2-5
d_call: TRBD1
v_call: TRBV29-1

cdr3_aa: ASSRTSGATGELF
j_call: TRBJ2-2
d_call: TRBD2
v_call: TRBV6-6

cdr3_aa: ASSQDREGTDTQY
j_call: TRBJ2-3
d_call: TRBD2
v_call: TRBV4-2